Listed below are T cell receptor beta chains from one sample, sequenced in a study of lymphopenia after photon versus proton radiotherapy. Profiling relied on immunoSEQ multiplex PCR, and the TCRdb table lists in-frame clones only, not all of them. Of tens of thousands of clones detected, 80% to 85% appear once; the ten largest clones hold approximately 4%. The material sequenced was peripheral blood, taken from a patient treated with photon-based radiotherapy. The receptors derive from a woman between 45 and 60 years old with pancreatic cancer. Both conserved end residues are part of each CDR3. D genes are given only for firm matches. Size values are once, few and many counts, or a class for expanded clones, and some rows have none.

15,NA,TRBJ2-1,NA,TRBV30,TGTGCCTGGAGGGGTCCGGGCGGGAACTACAATGAGCAGTTCTTC,CAWRGPGGNYNEQFF
18,NA,TRBJ2-1,TRBD2,TRBV7-9,TGTGCCAGCAGCCGTCCCGGGACTAGCGGGAGGGCCTACAATGAGCAGTTCTTC,CASSRPGTSGRAYNEQFF
12,NA,TRBJ1-5,NA,TRBV28,TGTGCCCTAGGGGGTAGCAATCAGCCCCAGCATTTT,CALGGSNQPQHF
16,NA,TRBJ2-1,NA,TRBV7-2,TGTGCCAGCAGCTTTGGGGGCAGGCGGGAGAAAAATGAGCAGTTCTTC,CASSFGGRREKNEQFF
13,NA,TRBJ1-1,NA,TRBV19,TGTGCCAGTACGGTTGCGCTTAACACTGAAGCTTTCTTT,CASTVALNTEAFF
16,NA,TRBJ2-1,TRBD2,TRBV5-8,TGTGCCAGCAGCCGGGGGACTAGCGGGCGGAGAAATGAGCAGTTCTTC,CASSRGTSGRRNEQFF
15,NA,TRBJ2-2,NA,TRBV29-1,TGCAGCGTGGGGAGGACTGAGGGGAACACCGGGGAGCTGTTTTTT,CSVGRTEGNTGELFF
11,NA,TRBJ1-1,NA,TRBV2,TGTGCCAGCCAGGACGGCCCTGAAGCTTTCTTT,CASQDGPEAFF
15,NA,TRBJ1-1,NA,TRBV9,TGTGCCAGCAGCGGAAGACACTCCGTCAACACTGAAGCTTTCTTT,CASSGRHSVNTEAFF
16,NA,TRBJ2-5,TRBD2,TRBV7-2,TGTGCCAGCAGCTTAGGGTTAGCGGGAGTTGAGGAGACCCAGTACTTC,CASSLGLAGVEETQYF
15,once,TRBJ2-5,TRBD1,TRBV6-5,TGTGCCAGTAAGGGGGCAGGGGGTCTACAAGAGACCCAGTACTTC,CASKGAGGLQETQYF
15,NA,TRBJ1-4,NA,TRBV21-1,TGTGCCAGCACCCCTGGGGCGGGGGCTGGAGAAAAACTGTTTTTT,CASTPGAGAGEKLFF
18,few,TRBJ1-2,NA,TRBV5-1,TGCGCCAGCAGTTGGGGACGGACAGCCCAAACAGCTAACTATGGCTACACCTTC,CASSWGRTAQTANYGYTF
14,NA,TRBJ2-7,NA,TRBV27,TGTGCCAGCAGTTTAAAGAGACTGTACTACGAGCAGTACTTC,CASSLKRLYYEQYF
14,NA,TRBJ2-4,NA,TRBV28,TGTGCCAGCAGATCAATATCTGAGGGCGGCATTCAGTACTTC,CASRSISEGGIQYF
15,NA,TRBJ1-1,TRBD1,TRBV28,TGTGCCAGCAGTTTAGCCGACAGGGGGCGTACTGAAGCTTTCTTT,CASSLADRGRTEAFF
15,NA,TRBJ1-2,NA,TRBV5-1,TGCGCCAGCAGCTTGGCCGGAGGGATTGGCGATGGCTACACCTTC,CASSLAGGIGDGYTF
15,NA,TRBJ1-1,NA,TRBV4-1,TGCGCCAGCAGCCAAGATAGGAACAGGGAGTCTGAAGCTTTCTTT,CASSQDRNRESEAFF
17,NA,TRBJ1-1,TRBD1,TRBV29-1,TGCAGCGTTGAAGCCTCAACCGGGACAGGGGTGCTGGGTGAAGCTTTCTTT,CSVEASTGTGVLGEAFF
12,few,TRBJ1-5,NA,TRBV7-2,TGTGCCAGCAGCGGAGCGAATCAGCCCCAGCATTTT,CASSGANQPQHF
15,NA,TRBJ2-7,NA,TRBV4-1,TGCGCCAGCAGCCTCGAAGGGACGAGCTCCTACGAGCAGTACTTC,CASSLEGTSSYEQYF
14,NA,TRBJ2-2,NA,TRBV2,TGTGCCAGCAGCGCTCGGTTGGGGACCGGGGAGCTGTTTTTT,CASSARLGTGELFF
15,once,TRBJ2-3,NA,TRBV9,TGTGCCAGCAGCGTTGAGGGACTGAGCACAGATACGCAGTATTTT,CASSVEGLSTDTQYF
16,few,TRBJ1-5,NA,TRBV9,TGTGCCAGCAGCAGCCTTCCGGACAGTGGCAATCAGCCCCAGCATTTT,CASSSLPDSGNQPQHF
14,NA,TRBJ1-5,NA,TRBV29-1,TGCAGCGTTTCGGCAGATGACTACAATCAGCCCCAGCATTTT,CSVSADDYNQPQHF
13,NA,TRBJ1-5,NA,TRBV28,TGTGCCAGCACGGGGCAGGGGAGTCAGCCCCAGCATTTT,CASTGQGSQPQHF
11,NA,TRBJ1-2,NA,TRBV29-1,TGCAGCGCTAACGAGGGTTTTGGCTACACCTTC,CSANEGFGYTF
16,NA,TRBJ2-1,NA,TRBV11-2,TGTGCCAGCAGCCCTATCCGGGGGAGAAGGATAAATGAGCAGTTCTTC,CASSPIRGRRINEQFF
14,NA,TRBJ2-7,TRBD1,TRBV30,TGTGCCTGGAGAGAGGGACAGGGGTCCTACGAGCAGTACTTC,CAWREGQGSYEQYF
14,once,TRBJ2-1,NA,TRBV14,TGTGCCAGCAGCCAAGATTGGACAAAAGATGAGCAGTTCTTC,CASSQDWTKDEQFF
14,once,TRBJ2-7,TRBD1,TRBV9,TGTGCCAGCAGCACACGAGGGGGCGCCGACGAGCAGTACTTC,CASSTRGGADEQYF
14,NA,TRBJ2-5,NA,TRBV6-1,TGTGCCAACGCCGCCCGTGGGGGCGAAGAGACCCAGTACTTC,CANAARGGEETQYF
13,few,TRBJ2-7,NA,TRBV4-3,TGCGCCAGCAGCCAGGGAAGGTCCTACGAGCAGTACTTC,CASSQGRSYEQYF
14,NA,TRBJ2-1,NA,TRBV19,TGTGCCAGTAGTATAAGCGGCTCCTACAATGAGCAGTTCTTC,CASSISGSYNEQFF
14,NA,TRBJ1-1,NA,TRBV6-5,TGTGCCAGCAGTTGGCAGGGCCAGGGCACTGAAGCTTTCTTT,CASSWQGQGTEAFF
13,NA,TRBJ1-1,NA,TRBV10-2,TGCGCCAGCGGGGCTTGGGGGAACACTGAAGCTTTCTTT,CASGAWGNTEAFF
13,once,TRBJ1-1,NA,TRBV14,TGTGCCAGCACGTACGGGCTGAACACTGAAGCTTTCTTT,CASTYGLNTEAFF
15,NA,TRBJ1-5,TRBD1,TRBV5-1,TGCGCCAGCAGCTTGGGACAGGGGAGGAATCAGCCCCAGCATTTT,CASSLGQGRNQPQHF
14,NA,TRBJ2-5,TRBD2,TRBV7-6,TGTGCCAGCAGCTTACTAGCGGGGGAGGAGACCCAGTACTTC,CASSLLAGEETQYF
15,NA,TRBJ2-3,NA,TRBV5-5,TGTGCCAGCAGCCCCCCCGGTCGGGTTGAAGATACGCAGTATTTT,CASSPPGRVEDTQYF
14,NA,TRBJ1-2,TRBD1,TRBV6-1,TGTGCCAGCAGTGAGGACAGGGGGCGCTCTGGCTACACCTTC,CASSEDRGRSGYTF
16,once,TRBJ2-1,TRBD2,TRBV5-4,TGTGCCAGCAGAATGACTAGCGGGAGGGCCTACAATGAGCAGTTCTTC,CASRMTSGRAYNEQFF